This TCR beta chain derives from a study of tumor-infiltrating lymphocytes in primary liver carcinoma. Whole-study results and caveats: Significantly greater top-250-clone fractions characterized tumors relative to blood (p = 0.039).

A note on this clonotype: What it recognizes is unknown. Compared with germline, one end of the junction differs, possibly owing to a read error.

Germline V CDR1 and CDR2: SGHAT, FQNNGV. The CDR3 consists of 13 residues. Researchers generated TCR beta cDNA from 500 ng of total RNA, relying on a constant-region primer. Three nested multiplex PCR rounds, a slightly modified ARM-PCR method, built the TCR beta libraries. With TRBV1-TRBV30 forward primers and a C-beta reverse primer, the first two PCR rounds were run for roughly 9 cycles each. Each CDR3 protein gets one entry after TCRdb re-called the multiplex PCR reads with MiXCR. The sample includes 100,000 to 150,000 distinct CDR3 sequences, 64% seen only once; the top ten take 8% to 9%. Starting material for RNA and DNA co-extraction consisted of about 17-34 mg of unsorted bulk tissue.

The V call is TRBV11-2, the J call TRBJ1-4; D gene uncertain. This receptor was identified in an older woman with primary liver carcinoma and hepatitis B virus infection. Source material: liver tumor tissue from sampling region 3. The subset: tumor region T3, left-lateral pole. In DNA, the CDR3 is TGTGCCAACAGCCCCCACATTGGGGAAAAACTGGTTTTT. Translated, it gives CANSPHIGEKLVF.